This is a list of T cell receptor beta chains from one sample in a study of T cell responses to AZD1222 COVID-19 vaccine. Data came from immunoSEQ multiplex PCR; TCRdb stores just in-frame clones and leaves some out. The table has 95,000 to 150,000 clones, around 90% seen once; the top ten hold less than 6.5%. The specimen comprised peripheral blood, sampled on day 0 of AZD1222 vaccination. These receptors were collected from an adult in good health. The CDR3 runs from the conserved cysteine through the conserved F or W. The order of the fields is CDR3 length, D gene, clone size, V gene, J gene, CDR3 DNA, CDR3 protein. A D gene is named only where the DNA matches it firmly. Clone sizes are given selectively: once, few, many, or a class where the clone is expanded.

len: 13; d_gene: .; abundance: .; v_gene: TRBV7-6; j_gene: TRBJ1-1; CDR3nt: TGTGCCAGCAGCTCCAATATGAACACTGAAGCTTTCTTT; CDR3aa: CASSSNMNTEAFF
len: 14; d_gene: TRBD1; abundance: .; v_gene: TRBV3-1/TRBV3-2; j_gene: TRBJ1-5; CDR3nt: TGTGCCAGCAGCCAGACAGGGGGGAGCGGGACCCAGCATTTT; CDR3aa: CASSQTGGSGTQHF
len: 13; d_gene: .; abundance: .; v_gene: TRBV6-5; j_gene: TRBJ1-1; CDR3nt: TGTGCCAGCAGCGTAAACGAGAACACTGAAGCTTTCTTT; CDR3aa: CASSVNENTEAFF
len: 13; d_gene: .; abundance: .; v_gene: TRBV2; j_gene: TRBJ1-2; CDR3nt: TGTGCCAGCAGGATAGGAGGACTCTATGGCTACACCTTC; CDR3aa: CASRIGGLYGYTF
len: 14; d_gene: .; abundance: .; v_gene: TRBV18; j_gene: TRBJ1-1; CDR3nt: TGTGCCAGCTCACCCCCCCCAGGGAACACTGAAGCTTTCTTT; CDR3aa: CASSPPPGNTEAFF
len: 17; d_gene: .; abundance: .; v_gene: TRBV6-2/TRBV6-3; j_gene: TRBJ2-7; CDR3nt: TGTGCCAGCAGTTACTCGACTAGGGGACAAACCTACTACGAGCAGTACTTC; CDR3aa: CASSYSTRGQTYYEQYF
len: 16; d_gene: TRBD1; abundance: .; v_gene: TRBV19; j_gene: TRBJ1-1; CDR3nt: TGTGCCAGTAGTGCCACAGGGGTGACTGCTATCACTGAAGCTTTCTTT; CDR3aa: CASSATGVTAITEAFF
len: 14; d_gene: .; abundance: .; v_gene: TRBV9; j_gene: TRBJ2-2; CDR3nt: TGTGCCAGCAGCGTAGAAGGGGGAGCCGGGGAGCTGTTTTTT; CDR3aa: CASSVEGGAGELFF
len: 14; d_gene: .; abundance: .; v_gene: TRBV27; j_gene: TRBJ2-7; CDR3nt: TGTGCCAGCAGTTTATCGGACAGCACCTACGAGCAGTACTTC; CDR3aa: CASSLSDSTYEQYF
len: 13; d_gene: .; abundance: .; v_gene: TRBV2; j_gene: TRBJ1-1; CDR3nt: TGTGCCAGCGGAGAAAACAGGAACACTGAAGCTTTCTTT; CDR3aa: CASGENRNTEAFF
len: 13; d_gene: .; abundance: .; v_gene: TRBV28; j_gene: TRBJ2-3; CDR3nt: TGTGCCAGCAGTTTACTAGGAGCTGGCACGCAGTATTTT; CDR3aa: CASSLLGAGTQYF
len: 13; d_gene: .; abundance: .; v_gene: TRBV5-1; j_gene: TRBJ2-5; CDR3nt: TGCGCCAGCAGCTCGGATCTAATAGAGACCCAGTACTTC; CDR3aa: CASSSDLIETQYF
len: 14; d_gene: .; abundance: .; v_gene: TRBV28; j_gene: TRBJ1-2; CDR3nt: TGTGCCAGCGGTGACATCTCAATCTTCGGAGGCTACACCTTC; CDR3aa: CASGDISIFGGYTF
len: 15; d_gene: .; abundance: .; v_gene: TRBV27; j_gene: TRBJ2-7; CDR3nt: TGTGCCAGCAGTTTAAGTCGGGGTAGGGGTTACGAGCAGTACTTC; CDR3aa: CASSLSRGRGYEQYF
len: 15; d_gene: TRBD1; abundance: .; v_gene: TRBV2; j_gene: TRBJ1-5; CDR3nt: TGTGCCAGCGGGGGGACAGGGAGCCTCCAGCAGCCCCAGCATTTT; CDR3aa: CASGGTGSLQQPQHF
len: 14; d_gene: .; abundance: .; v_gene: TRBV7-9; j_gene: TRBJ1-1; CDR3nt: TGTGCCAGCAGCTTAGTCGCAGGGACTACTGAAGCTTTCTTT; CDR3aa: CASSLVAGTTEAFF
len: 14; d_gene: TRBD1; abundance: .; v_gene: TRBV29-1; j_gene: TRBJ2-3; CDR3nt: TGCAGCGTACACGGGACAGGGTTAACAGATACGCAGTATTTT; CDR3aa: CSVHGTGLTDTQYF
len: 16; d_gene: TRBD1; abundance: .; v_gene: TRBV11-2; j_gene: TRBJ2-1; CDR3nt: TGTGCCAGCAGCTTAGATCGGGGGGACAGGGACCACGAGCAGTTCTTC; CDR3aa: CASSLDRGDRDHEQFF
len: 19; d_gene: .; abundance: .; v_gene: TRBV3-1/TRBV3-2; j_gene: TRBJ1-2; CDR3nt: TGTGCCAGCAGCCAAGAAGCGCTTTCCCACGGGGCAGGGAACTATGGCTACACCTTC; CDR3aa: CASSQEALSHGAGNYGYTF
len: 13; d_gene: .; abundance: .; v_gene: TRBV6-5; j_gene: TRBJ1-2; CDR3nt: TGTGCCAGCAGTAATCCTCCGGGTGGCGGCTACACCTTC; CDR3aa: CASSNPPGGGYTF
len: 16; d_gene: .; abundance: .; v_gene: TRBV25-1; j_gene: TRBJ1-4; CDR3nt: TGTGCCAGCAGTGAATTGTGGGGGGGCTCTAATGAAAAACTGTTTTTT; CDR3aa: CASSELWGGSNEKLFF
len: 15; d_gene: .; abundance: .; v_gene: TRBV5-4; j_gene: TRBJ2-5; CDR3nt: TGTGCCAGCAGCCTACCGACGGGTGACCAAGAGACCCAGTACTTC; CDR3aa: CASSLPTGDQETQYF
len: 13; d_gene: .; abundance: .; v_gene: TRBV19; j_gene: TRBJ1-1; CDR3nt: TGTGCCAGTAGCCTTCCCGGGAACACTGAAGCTTTCTTT; CDR3aa: CASSLPGNTEAFF
len: 15; d_gene: .; abundance: .; v_gene: TRBV6-5; j_gene: TRBJ2-7; CDR3nt: TGTGCCAGCAGGGTTATATGGGACTCACTCTACGAGCAGTACTTC; CDR3aa: CASRVIWDSLYEQYF
len: 14; d_gene: .; abundance: .; v_gene: TRBV9; j_gene: TRBJ1-5; CDR3nt: TGTGCCAGCAGCGTAGATGAGGGGCGGCAGCCCCAGCATTTT; CDR3aa: CASSVDEGRQPQHF
len: 15; d_gene: TRBD1; abundance: .; v_gene: TRBV2; j_gene: TRBJ1-5; CDR3nt: TGTGCCAGCAGTTCCGGGACAGGAACGCCTCAGCCCCAGCATTTT; CDR3aa: CASSSGTGTPQPQHF
len: 18; d_gene: TRBD2; abundance: .; v_gene: TRBV5-1; j_gene: TRBJ2-5; CDR3nt: TGCGCCAGCAGCCCGGGGAGACTAGCGGGAGGGAGTGTAGAGACCCAGTACTTC; CDR3aa: CASSPGRLAGGSVETQYF
len: 15; d_gene: .; abundance: .; v_gene: TRBV7-6; j_gene: TRBJ1-1; CDR3nt: TGTGCCAGCAGCTTAGACGGGCCGATGAACACTGAAGCTTTCTTT; CDR3aa: CASSLDGPMNTEAFF
len: 20; d_gene: TRBD1; abundance: .; v_gene: TRBV15; j_gene: TRBJ1-3; CDR3nt: TGTGCCACCAGCAGAGATTATGGTGGAGGACAGGGCTCGGCTGGAAACACCATATATTTT; CDR3aa: CATSRDYGGGQGSAGNTIYF
len: 14; d_gene: .; abundance: .; v_gene: TRBV5-6; j_gene: TRBJ2-5; CDR3nt: TGTGCCAGCAGCGCCCCCGGCCAGGGAGAGACCCAGTACTTC; CDR3aa: CASSAPGQGETQYF
len: 14; d_gene: TRBD1; abundance: .; v_gene: TRBV11-2; j_gene: TRBJ1-2; CDR3nt: TGTGCCAGCAGCTCCTGGACAGGGAACTATGGCTACACCTTC; CDR3aa: CASSSWTGNYGYTF
len: 14; d_gene: .; abundance: .; v_gene: TRBV30; j_gene: TRBJ2-5; CDR3nt: TGTGCCTGGAGGAAAACCGGGTCGGGAGAGACCCAGTACTTC; CDR3aa: CAWRKTGSGETQYF
len: 13; d_gene: .; abundance: .; v_gene: TRBV30; j_gene: TRBJ2-3; CDR3nt: TGTGCCTGGAGTGTAGTTTTTCCAGATACGCAGTATTTT; CDR3aa: CAWSVVFPDTQYF
len: 14; d_gene: .; abundance: .; v_gene: TRBV9; j_gene: TRBJ2-5; CDR3nt: TGTGCCAGCAGCGTAGTCCACGGGCGGGAGACCCAGTACTTC; CDR3aa: CASSVVHGRETQYF
len: 14; d_gene: .; abundance: .; v_gene: TRBV15; j_gene: TRBJ1-6; CDR3nt: TGTGCCACCAGCGATAGGGTTTATAATTCACCCCTCCACTTT; CDR3aa: CATSDRVYNSPLHF
len: 13; d_gene: .; abundance: .; v_gene: TRBV6-1; j_gene: TRBJ2-2; CDR3nt: TGTGCCAGCAGTGAACTCAGGGGCGGGGAGCTGTTTTTT; CDR3aa: CASSELRGGELFF
len: 12; d_gene: .; abundance: .; v_gene: TRBV5-1; j_gene: TRBJ1-2; CDR3nt: TGCGCCAGCAGCTGGAGCGACTATGGCTACACCTTC; CDR3aa: CASSWSDYGYTF
len: 12; d_gene: .; abundance: .; v_gene: TRBV24-1; j_gene: TRBJ1-1; CDR3nt: TGTGCCACCAGTGATTCGGGGGACCCTGCTTTCTTT; CDR3aa: CATSDSGDPAFF
len: 15; d_gene: TRBD1; abundance: .; v_gene: TRBV6-5; j_gene: TRBJ2-1; CDR3nt: TGTGCCAGCAGTCCCCGACAGGGGGGTTACAATGAGCAGTTCTTC; CDR3aa: CASSPRQGGYNEQFF
len: 15; d_gene: TRBD2; abundance: .; v_gene: TRBV19; j_gene: TRBJ2-3; CDR3nt: TGTGCCAGTATAGGACTAGCGGGAGCGACAGATACGCAGTATTTT; CDR3aa: CASIGLAGATDTQYF
len: 17; d_gene: TRBD1; abundance: .; v_gene: TRBV19; j_gene: TRBJ1-1; CDR3nt: TGTGCCAGTAGTCCCTATTACCTGACAGGGAGTGACACTGAAGCTTTCTTT; CDR3aa: CASSPYYLTGSDTEAFF
len: 15; d_gene: TRBD1; abundance: .; v_gene: TRBV18; j_gene: TRBJ1-2; CDR3nt: TGTGCCAGCTCCCCAAAACAGGGGGCTAACTATGGCTACACCTTC; CDR3aa: CASSPKQGANYGYTF
len: 16; d_gene: .; abundance: .; v_gene: TRBV28; j_gene: TRBJ1-1; CDR3nt: TGTGCCAGCAGTTTAAAAAGGGGGGCGATTGTTCAACGAGCTTTCTTT; CDR3aa: CASSLKRGAIVQRAFF
len: 11; d_gene: .; abundance: .; v_gene: TRBV20-1; j_gene: TRBJ2-7; CDR3nt: TGCAGTGCTGCCACGGGCTACGAGCAGTACTTC; CDR3aa: CSAATGYEQYF
len: 14; d_gene: .; abundance: .; v_gene: TRBV2; j_gene: TRBJ1-5; CDR3nt: TGTGCCAGCAGGGGCGACAGAAATTATCAGCCCCAGCATTTT; CDR3aa: CASRGDRNYQPQHF
len: 15; d_gene: TRBD1; abundance: .; v_gene: TRBV5-1; j_gene: TRBJ1-4; CDR3nt: TGCGCCAGCACCGACAGGGGTACAACTAATGAAAAACTGTTTTTT; CDR3aa: CASTDRGTTNEKLFF
len: 14; d_gene: .; abundance: .; v_gene: TRBV18; j_gene: TRBJ1-5; CDR3nt: TGTGCCAGCTCACAAGACAGGTTGCCCCAGCCCCAGCATTTT; CDR3aa: CASSQDRLPQPQHF
len: 14; d_gene: TRBD1; abundance: once; v_gene: TRBV3-1/TRBV3-2; j_gene: TRBJ1-2; CDR3nt: TGTGCCAGCAGCCCGACAGGGGGCCTCTATGGCTACACCTTC; CDR3aa: CASSPTGGLYGYTF
len: 15; d_gene: .; abundance: few; v_gene: TRBV3-1/TRBV3-2; j_gene: TRBJ1-1; CDR3nt: TGTGCCAGCAGCCAAGTATCCGGCAGCAACACTGAAGCTTTCTTT; CDR3aa: CASSQVSGSNTEAFF
len: 13; d_gene: .; abundance: .; v_gene: TRBV5-1; j_gene: TRBJ1-4; CDR3nt: TGCGCCAGCAGCTTGGGTACCCATGAAAAACTGTTTTTT; CDR3aa: CASSLGTHEKLFF
len: 16; d_gene: .; abundance: .; v_gene: TRBV11-2; j_gene: TRBJ2-7; CDR3nt: TGTGCCAGCAGCTTACTCCTGCAGGGGAGGGACTACGAGCAGTACTTC; CDR3aa: CASSLLLQGRDYEQYF
len: 13; d_gene: .; abundance: .; v_gene: TRBV11-2; j_gene: TRBJ1-2; CDR3nt: TGTGCCAGCAGAAAAGGGACTCCAGAGGGCTACACCTTC; CDR3aa: CASRKGTPEGYTF
len: 15; d_gene: TRBD1; abundance: once; v_gene: TRBV19; j_gene: TRBJ1-1; CDR3nt: TGTGCCAGTAGTATAGACAGGGGGCCTAACACTGAAGCTTTCTTT; CDR3aa: CASSIDRGPNTEAFF
len: 15; d_gene: .; abundance: .; v_gene: TRBV19; j_gene: TRBJ1-1; CDR3nt: TGTGCCAGTAGTGCCCATCCGGACAGCAACACTGAAGCTTTCTTT; CDR3aa: CASSAHPDSNTEAFF
len: 18; d_gene: .; abundance: .; v_gene: TRBV2; j_gene: TRBJ2-2; CDR3nt: TGTGCCAGCAGTGAAATCGAAAATATCGGGACACTCACCGGGGAGCTGTTTTTT; CDR3aa: CASSEIENIGTLTGELFF
len: 13; d_gene: .; abundance: .; v_gene: TRBV28; j_gene: TRBJ2-4; CDR3nt: TGTGCCAGCAGTAGCGGTTCCAAAAACATTCAGTACTTC; CDR3aa: CASSSGSKNIQYF
len: 14; d_gene: .; abundance: .; v_gene: TRBV2; j_gene: TRBJ1-2; CDR3nt: TGTGCCAGCAGTAGAGACCTAGCGGGGATGGGCTACACCTTC; CDR3aa: CASSRDLAGMGYTF
len: 19; d_gene: .; abundance: .; v_gene: TRBV2; j_gene: TRBJ1-6; CDR3nt: TGTGCCAGCAGTAGCCCAACACTTACACCGAGCTCCTATAATTCACCCCTCCACTTT; CDR3aa: CASSSPTLTPSSYNSPLHF